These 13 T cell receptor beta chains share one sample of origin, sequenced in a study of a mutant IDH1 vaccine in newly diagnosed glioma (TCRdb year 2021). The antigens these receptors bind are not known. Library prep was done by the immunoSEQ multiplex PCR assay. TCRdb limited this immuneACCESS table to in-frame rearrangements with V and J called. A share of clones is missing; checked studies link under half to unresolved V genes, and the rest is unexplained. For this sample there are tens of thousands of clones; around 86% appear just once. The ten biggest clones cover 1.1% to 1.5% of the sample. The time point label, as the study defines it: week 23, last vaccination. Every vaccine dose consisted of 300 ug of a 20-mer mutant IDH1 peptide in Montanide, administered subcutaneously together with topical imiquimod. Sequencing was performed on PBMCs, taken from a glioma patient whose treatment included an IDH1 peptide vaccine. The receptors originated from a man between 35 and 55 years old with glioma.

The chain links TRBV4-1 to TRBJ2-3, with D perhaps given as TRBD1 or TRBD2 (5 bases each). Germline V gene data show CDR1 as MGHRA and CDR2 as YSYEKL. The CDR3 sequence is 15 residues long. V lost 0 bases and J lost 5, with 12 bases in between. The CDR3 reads CASSQEVGGGDTQYF. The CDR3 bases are TGCGCCAGCAGCCAAGAAGTTGGTGGGGGAGATACGCAGTATTTT.

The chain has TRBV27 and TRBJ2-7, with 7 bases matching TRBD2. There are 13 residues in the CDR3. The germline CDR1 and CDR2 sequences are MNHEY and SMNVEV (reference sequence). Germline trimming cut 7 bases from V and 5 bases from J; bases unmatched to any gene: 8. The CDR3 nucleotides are TGTGCCAGCAACCCGGGAGGCGGCGACGAGCAGTACTTC. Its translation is CASNPGGGDEQYF.

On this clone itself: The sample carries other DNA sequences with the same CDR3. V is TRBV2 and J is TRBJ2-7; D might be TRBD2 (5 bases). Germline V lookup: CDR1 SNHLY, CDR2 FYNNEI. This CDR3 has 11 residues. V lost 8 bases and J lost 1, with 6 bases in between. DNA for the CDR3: TGTGCCAGCTCGGGGTCCTACGAGCAGTACTTC. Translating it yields CASSGSYEQYF. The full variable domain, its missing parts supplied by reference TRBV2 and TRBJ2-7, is EPEVTQTPSHQVTQMGQEVILRCVPISNHLYFYWYRQILGQKVEFLVSFYNNEISEKSEIFDDQFSVERPDGSNFTLKIRSTKLEDSAMYFCASSGSYEQYFGPGTRLTVT.

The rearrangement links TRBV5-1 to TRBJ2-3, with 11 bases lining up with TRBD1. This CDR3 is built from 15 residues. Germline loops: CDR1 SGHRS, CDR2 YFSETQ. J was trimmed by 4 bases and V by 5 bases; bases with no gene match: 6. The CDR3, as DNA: TGCGCCAGCAGGACGGGACAGGGGGATGCAGATACGCAGTATTTT. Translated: CASRTGQGDADTQYF.

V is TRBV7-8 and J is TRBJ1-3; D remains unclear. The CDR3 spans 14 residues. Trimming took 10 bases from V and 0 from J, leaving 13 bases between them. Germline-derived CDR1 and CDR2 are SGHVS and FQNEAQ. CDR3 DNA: TGTGCCACCAGGACCGTAAGCTCTGGAAACACCATATATTTT. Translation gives CATRTVSSGNTIYF. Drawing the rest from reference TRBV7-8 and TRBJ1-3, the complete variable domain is GAGVSQSPRYKVAKRGQDVALRCDPISGHVSLFWYQQALGQGPEFLTYFQNEAQLDKSGLPSDRFFAERPEGSVSTLKIQRTQQEDSAVYLCATRTVSSGNTIYFGEGSWLTVV.

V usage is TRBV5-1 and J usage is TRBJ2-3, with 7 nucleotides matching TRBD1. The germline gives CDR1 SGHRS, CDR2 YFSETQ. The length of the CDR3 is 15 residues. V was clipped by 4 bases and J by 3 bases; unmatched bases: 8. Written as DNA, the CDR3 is TGCGCCAGCAGCCCGGGACAGACAGTAACAGATACGCAGTATTTT. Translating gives CASSPGQTVTDTQYF.

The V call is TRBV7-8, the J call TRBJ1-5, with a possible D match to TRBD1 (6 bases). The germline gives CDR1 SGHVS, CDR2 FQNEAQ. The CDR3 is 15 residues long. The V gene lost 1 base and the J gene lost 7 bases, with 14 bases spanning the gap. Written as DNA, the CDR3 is TGTGCCAGCAGCTTAGAGGGGGGGGTCGGGCAGCCCCAGCATTTT. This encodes CASSLEGGVGQPQHF.

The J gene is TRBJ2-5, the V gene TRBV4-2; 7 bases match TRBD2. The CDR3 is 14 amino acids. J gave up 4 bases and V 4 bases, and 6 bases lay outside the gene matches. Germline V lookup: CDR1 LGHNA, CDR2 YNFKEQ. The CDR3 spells CASSRGRQTETQYF. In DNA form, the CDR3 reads TGTGCCAGCAGCCGCGGGAGACAAACAGAGACCCAGTACTTC.

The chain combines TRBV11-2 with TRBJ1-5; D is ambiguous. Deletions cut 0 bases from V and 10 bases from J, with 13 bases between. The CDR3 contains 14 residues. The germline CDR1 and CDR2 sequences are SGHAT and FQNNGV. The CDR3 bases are TGTGCCAGCAGCTTAGATCTTGCGGGCGGACCCCAGCATTTT. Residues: CASSLDLAGGPQHF.

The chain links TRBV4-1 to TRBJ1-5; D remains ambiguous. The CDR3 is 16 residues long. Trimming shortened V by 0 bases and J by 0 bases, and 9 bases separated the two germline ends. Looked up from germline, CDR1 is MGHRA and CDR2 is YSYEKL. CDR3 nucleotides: TGCGCCAGCAGCCAAGAAGGTGCAGCTAGCAATCAGCCCCAGCATTTT. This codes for CASSQEGAASNQPQHF.

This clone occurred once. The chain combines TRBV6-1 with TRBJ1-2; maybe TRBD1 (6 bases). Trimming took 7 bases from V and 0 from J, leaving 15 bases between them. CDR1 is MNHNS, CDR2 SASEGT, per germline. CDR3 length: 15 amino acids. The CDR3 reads CASNHPQGANYGYTF. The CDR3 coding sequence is TGTGCCAGCAATCATCCACAGGGAGCTAACTATGGCTACACCTTC.

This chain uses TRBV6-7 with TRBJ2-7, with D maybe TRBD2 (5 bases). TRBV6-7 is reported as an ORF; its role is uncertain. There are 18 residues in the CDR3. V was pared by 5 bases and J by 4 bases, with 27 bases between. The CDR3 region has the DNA TGTGCCAGCAGTGGAGGACCCCACCGGAACCCTGAACTTTACGAGCAGTACTTC. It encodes CASSGGPHRNPELYEQYF.

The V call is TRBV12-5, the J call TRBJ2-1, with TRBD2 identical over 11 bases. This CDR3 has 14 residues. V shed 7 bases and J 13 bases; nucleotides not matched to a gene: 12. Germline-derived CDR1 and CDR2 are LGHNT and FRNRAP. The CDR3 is CASALVGLAGLQFF. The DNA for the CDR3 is TGTGCTAGTGCCCTCGTTGGACTAGCGGGCCTCCAGTTCTTC.